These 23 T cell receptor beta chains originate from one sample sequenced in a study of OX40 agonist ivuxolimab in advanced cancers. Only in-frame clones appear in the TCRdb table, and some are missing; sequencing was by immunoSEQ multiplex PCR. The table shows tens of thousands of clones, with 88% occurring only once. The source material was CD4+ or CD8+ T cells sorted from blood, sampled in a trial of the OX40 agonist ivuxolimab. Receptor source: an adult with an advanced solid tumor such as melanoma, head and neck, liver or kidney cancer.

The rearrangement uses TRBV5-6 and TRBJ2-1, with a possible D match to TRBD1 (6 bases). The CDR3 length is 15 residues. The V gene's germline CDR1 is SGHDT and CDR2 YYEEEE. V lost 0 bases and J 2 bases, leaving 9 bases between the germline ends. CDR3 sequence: CASSLVGATYNEQFF. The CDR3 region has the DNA TGTGCCAGCAGCTTGGTGGGGGCGACCTACAATGAGCAGTTCTTC.

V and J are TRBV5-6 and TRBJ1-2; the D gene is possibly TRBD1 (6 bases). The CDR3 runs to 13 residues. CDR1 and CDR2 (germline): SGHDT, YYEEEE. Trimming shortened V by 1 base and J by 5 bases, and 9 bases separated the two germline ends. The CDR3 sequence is CASSLQGQYGYTF. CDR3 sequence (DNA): TGTGCCAGCAGCTTGCAAGGACAGTATGGCTACACCTTC.

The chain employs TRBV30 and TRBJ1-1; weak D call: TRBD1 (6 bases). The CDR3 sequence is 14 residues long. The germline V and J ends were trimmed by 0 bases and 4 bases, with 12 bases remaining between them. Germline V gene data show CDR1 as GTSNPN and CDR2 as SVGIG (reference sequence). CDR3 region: CAWSVLGRGTEAFF. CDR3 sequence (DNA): TGTGCCTGGAGTGTACTCGGCAGGGGCACTGAAGCTTTCTTT.

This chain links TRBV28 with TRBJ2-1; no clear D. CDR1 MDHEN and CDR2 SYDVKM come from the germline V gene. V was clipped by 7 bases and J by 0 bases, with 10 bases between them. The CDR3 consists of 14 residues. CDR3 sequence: CASIRLNSYNEQFF. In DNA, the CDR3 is TGTGCCAGCATCCGCCTAAACTCCTACAATGAGCAGTTCTTC.

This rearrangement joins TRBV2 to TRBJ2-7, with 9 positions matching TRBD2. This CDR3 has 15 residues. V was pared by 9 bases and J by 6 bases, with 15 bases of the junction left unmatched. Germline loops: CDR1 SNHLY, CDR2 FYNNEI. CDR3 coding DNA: TGTGCCAGAGAAGTGCGGGGGGGGCTAGCGCGCGAGCAGTACTTC. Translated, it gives CAREVRGGLAREQYF.

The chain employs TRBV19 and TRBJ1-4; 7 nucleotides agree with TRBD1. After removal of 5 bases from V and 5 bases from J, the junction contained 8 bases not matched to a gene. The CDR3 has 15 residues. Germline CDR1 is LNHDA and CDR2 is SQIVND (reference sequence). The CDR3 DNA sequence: TGTGCCAGTAGTCCGGGGGACAGCCTGAATGAAAAACTGTTTTTT. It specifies CASSPGDSLNEKLFF.

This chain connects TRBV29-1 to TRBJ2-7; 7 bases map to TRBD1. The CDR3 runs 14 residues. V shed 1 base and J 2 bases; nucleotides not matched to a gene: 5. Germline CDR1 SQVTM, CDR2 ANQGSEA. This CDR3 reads CSVEGQGGAYEQYF. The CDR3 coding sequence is TGCAGCGTTGAAGGACAGGGTGGGGCCTACGAGCAGTACTTC.

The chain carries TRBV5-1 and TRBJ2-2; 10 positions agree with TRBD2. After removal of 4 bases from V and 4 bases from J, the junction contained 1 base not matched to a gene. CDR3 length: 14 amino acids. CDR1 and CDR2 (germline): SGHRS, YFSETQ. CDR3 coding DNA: TGCGCCAGCAGCACTAGCGGGGTCACCGGGGAGCTGTTTTTT. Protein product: CASSTSGVTGELFF.

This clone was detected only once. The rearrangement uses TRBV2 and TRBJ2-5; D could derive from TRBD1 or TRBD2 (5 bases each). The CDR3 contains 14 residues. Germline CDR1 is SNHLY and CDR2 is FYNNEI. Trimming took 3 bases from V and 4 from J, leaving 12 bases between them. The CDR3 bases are TGTGCCAGCAGTGATTGGGGGTCGGGAGAGACCCAGTACTTC. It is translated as CASSDWGSGETQYF.

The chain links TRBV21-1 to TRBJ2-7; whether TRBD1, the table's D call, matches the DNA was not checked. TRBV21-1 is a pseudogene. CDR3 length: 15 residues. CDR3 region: CASTAVDSQSYEQYF. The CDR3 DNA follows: TGTGCCAGCACCGCTGTGGACAGCCAATCCTACGAGCAGTACTTC.

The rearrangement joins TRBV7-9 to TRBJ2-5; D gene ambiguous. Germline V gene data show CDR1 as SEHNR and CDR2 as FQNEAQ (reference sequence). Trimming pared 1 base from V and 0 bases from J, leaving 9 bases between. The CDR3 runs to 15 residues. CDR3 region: CASSLGALDQETQYF. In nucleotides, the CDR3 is TGTGCCAGCAGCTTAGGAGCCCTAGACCAAGAGACCCAGTACTTC.

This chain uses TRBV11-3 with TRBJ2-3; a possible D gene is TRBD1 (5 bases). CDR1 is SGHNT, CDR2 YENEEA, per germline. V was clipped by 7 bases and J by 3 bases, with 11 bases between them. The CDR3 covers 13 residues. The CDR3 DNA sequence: TGTGCCAGCACCTGGCAGGGAACAGATACGCAGTATTTT. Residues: CASTWQGTDTQYF.

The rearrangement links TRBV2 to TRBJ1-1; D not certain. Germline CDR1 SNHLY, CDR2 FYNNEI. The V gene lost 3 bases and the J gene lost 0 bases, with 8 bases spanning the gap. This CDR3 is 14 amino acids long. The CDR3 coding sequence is TGTGCCAGCAGTGATCAGCCCATGAACACTGAAGCTTTCTTT. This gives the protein CASSDQPMNTEAFF.

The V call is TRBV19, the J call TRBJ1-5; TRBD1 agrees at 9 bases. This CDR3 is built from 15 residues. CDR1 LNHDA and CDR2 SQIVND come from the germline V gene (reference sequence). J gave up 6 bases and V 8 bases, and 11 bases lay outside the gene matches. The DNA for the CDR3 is TGTGCCAGTCTAAAGGGACAGGGTGAGGCTCAGCCCCAGCATTTT. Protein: CASLKGQGEAQPQHF.

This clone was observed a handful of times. CDR3: CASSLSGQWADTQYF. The CDR3 coding sequence is TGTGCCAGCAGCTTAAGTGGACAGTGGGCAGATACGCAGTATTTT. The chain joins TRBV7-3 to TRBJ2-3; D is perhaps TRBD1 (6 bases). Trimming stripped 1 base from V and 4 bases from J, with 12 bases between. CDR3 length: 15 residues. Germline CDR1 and CDR2: SGHTA and FQGTGA.

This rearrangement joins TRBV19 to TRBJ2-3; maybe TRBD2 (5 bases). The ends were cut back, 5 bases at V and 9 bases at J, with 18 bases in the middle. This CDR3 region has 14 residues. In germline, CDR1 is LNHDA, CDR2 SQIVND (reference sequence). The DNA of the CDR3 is TGTGCCAGTAGTGCATTATCGGGCGAGGGAACGCAGTATTTT. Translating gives CASSALSGEGTQYF.

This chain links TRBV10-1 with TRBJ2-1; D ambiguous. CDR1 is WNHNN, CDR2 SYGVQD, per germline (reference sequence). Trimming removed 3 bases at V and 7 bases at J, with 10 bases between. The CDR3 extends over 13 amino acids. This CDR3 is CASSEDPWNEQFF. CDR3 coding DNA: TGCGCCAGCAGTGAAGACCCGTGGAATGAGCAGTTCTTC.

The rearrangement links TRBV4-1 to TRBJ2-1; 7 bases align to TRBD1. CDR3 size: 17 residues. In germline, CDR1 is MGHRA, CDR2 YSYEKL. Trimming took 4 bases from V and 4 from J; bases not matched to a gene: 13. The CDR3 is CASSLPVRGQSYNEQFF. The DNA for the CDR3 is TGCGCCAGCAGCCTCCCAGTTCGGGGACAGTCTTACAATGAGCAGTTCTTC.

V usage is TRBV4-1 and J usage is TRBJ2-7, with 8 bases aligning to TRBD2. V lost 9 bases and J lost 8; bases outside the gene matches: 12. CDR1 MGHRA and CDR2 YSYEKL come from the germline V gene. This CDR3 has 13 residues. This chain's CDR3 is CASAGAGEPKQYF. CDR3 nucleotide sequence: TGCGCCAGTGCGGGAGCGGGAGAGCCCAAGCAGTACTTC.

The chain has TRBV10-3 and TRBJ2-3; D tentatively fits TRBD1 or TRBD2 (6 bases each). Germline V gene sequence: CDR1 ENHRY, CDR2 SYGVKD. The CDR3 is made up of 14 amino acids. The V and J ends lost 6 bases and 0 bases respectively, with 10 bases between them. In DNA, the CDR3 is TGTGCCATCAGGGGGGGCGGGAGCACAGATACGCAGTATTTT. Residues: CAIRGGGSTDTQYF.

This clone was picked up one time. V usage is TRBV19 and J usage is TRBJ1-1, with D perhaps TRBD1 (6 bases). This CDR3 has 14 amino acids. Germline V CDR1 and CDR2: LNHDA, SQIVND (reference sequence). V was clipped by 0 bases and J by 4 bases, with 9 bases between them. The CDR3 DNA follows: TGTGCCAGTAGTATAGAGGGGGGCTTCACTGAAGCTTTCTTT. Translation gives CASSIEGGFTEAFF. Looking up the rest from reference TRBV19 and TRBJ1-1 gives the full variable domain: DGGITQSPKYLFRKEGQNVTLSCEQNLNHDAMYWYRQDPGQGLRLIYYSQIVNDFQKGDIAEGYSVSREKKESFPLTVTSAQKNPTAFYLCASSIEGGFTEAFFGQGTRLTVV.

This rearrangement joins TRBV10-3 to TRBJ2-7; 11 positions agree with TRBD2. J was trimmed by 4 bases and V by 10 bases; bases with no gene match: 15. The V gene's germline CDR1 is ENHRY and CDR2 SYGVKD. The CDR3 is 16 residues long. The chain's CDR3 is CATSGAASGRKYEQYF. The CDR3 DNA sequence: TGTGCCACCTCAGGGGCAGCTAGCGGGAGGAAGTACGAGCAGTACTTC.

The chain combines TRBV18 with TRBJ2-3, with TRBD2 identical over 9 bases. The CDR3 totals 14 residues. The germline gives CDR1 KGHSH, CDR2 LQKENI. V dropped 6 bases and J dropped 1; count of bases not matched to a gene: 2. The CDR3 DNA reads TGTGCCAGCTCCCGGACTAGCGGCACAGATACGCAGTATTTT. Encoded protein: CASSRTSGTDTQYF.